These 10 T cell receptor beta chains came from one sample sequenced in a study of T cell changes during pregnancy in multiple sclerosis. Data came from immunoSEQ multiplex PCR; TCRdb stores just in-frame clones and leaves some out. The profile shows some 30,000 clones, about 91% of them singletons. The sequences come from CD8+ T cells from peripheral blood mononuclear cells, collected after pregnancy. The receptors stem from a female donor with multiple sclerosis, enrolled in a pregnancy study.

CDR3 DNA: TGTGCCAGCAGCCCATGGGCACTAGCGGGAACCGGGGAGCTGTTTTTT. It is translated as CASSPWALAGTGELFF. The chain has TRBV11-3 and TRBJ2-2, with 10 bases matching TRBD2. CDR1 is SGHNT and CDR2 is YENEEA in the germline V gene. The CDR3 spans 16 residues. The V and J ends lost 5 bases and 5 bases, in that order; junction bases with no gene match: 8. The whole variable domain, filled in from reference TRBV11-3 and TRBJ2-2, reads EAGVVQSPRYKIIEKKQPVAFWCNPISGHNTLYWYLQNLGQGPELLIRYENEEAVDDSQLPKDRFSAERLKGVDSTLKIQPAELGDSAVYLCASSPWALAGTGELFFGEGSRLTVL.

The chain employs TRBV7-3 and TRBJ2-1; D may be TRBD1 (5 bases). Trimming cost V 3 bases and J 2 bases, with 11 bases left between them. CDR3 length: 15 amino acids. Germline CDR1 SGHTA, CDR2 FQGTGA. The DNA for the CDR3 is TGTGCCAGCAGCTTGGCGGTAGGGGCCTACAATGAGCAGTTCTTC. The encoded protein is CASSLAVGAYNEQFF.

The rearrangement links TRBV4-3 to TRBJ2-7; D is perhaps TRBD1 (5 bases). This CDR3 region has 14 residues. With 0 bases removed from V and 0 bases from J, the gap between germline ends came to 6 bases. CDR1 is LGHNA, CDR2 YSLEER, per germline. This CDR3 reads CASSQDTGSYEQYF. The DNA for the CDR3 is TGCGCCAGCAGCCAAGATACAGGCTCCTACGAGCAGTACTTC.

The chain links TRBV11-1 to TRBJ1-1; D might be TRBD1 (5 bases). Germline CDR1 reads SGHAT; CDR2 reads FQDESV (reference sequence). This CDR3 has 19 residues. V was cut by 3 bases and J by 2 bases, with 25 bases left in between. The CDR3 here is CASSFLVGRGSSINTEAFF. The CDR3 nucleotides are TGTGCCAGCAGCTTTTTAGTAGGGAGGGGTTCTTCAATTAACACTGAAGCTTTCTTT. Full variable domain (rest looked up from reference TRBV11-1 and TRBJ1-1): EAEVAQSPRYKITEKSQAVAFWCDPISGHATLYWYRQILGQGPELLVQFQDESVVDDSQLPKDRFSAERLKGVDSTLKIQPAELGDSAMYLCASSFLVGRGSSINTEAFFGQGTRLTVV.

The CDR3 DNA reads as TGCAGCGTTGACGGCGGTGGGCTAGCGGGAGCAGCAGAGACCCAGTACTTC. The encoded protein is CSVDGGGLAGAAETQYF. The chain couples TRBV29-1 to TRBJ2-5, with 10 bases that match TRBD2. This CDR3 is 17 amino acids long. V lost 3 bases and J lost 4; bases outside the gene matches: 14. CDR1 is SQVTM, CDR2 ANQGSEA, per germline.

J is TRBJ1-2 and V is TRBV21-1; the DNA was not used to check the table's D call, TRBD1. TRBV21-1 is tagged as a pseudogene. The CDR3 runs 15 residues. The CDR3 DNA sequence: TGTGCCAGCCAGACCGGGACAGGGGCGCACTATGGCTACACCTTC. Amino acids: CASQTGTGAHYGYTF.

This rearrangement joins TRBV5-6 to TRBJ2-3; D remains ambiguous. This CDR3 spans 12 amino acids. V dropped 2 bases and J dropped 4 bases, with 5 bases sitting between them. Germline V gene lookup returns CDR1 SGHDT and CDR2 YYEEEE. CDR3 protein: CASSFLSDTQYF. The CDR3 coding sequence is TGTGCCAGCAGCTTTCTGTCAGATACGCAGTATTTT.

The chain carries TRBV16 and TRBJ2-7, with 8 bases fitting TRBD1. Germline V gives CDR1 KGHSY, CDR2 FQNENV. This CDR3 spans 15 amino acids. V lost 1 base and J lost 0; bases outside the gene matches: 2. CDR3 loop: CASSQLQGASYEQYF. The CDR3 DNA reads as TGTGCCAGCAGCCAATTGCAGGGGGCCTCCTACGAGCAGTACTTC.

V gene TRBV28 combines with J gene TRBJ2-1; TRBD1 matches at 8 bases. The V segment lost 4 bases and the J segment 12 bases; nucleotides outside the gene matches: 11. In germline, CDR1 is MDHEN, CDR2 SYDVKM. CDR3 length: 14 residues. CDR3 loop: CASSSWQGARGQFF. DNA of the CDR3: TGTGCCAGCAGTTCGTGGCAGGGGGCTCGAGGGCAGTTCTTC.

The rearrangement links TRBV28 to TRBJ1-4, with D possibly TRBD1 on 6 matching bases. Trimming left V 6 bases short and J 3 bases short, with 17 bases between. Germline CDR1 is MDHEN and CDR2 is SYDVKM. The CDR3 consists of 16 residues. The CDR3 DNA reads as TGTGCCAGCAGGCCTAGAGGGGGGGCGCCTAATGAAAAACTGTTTTTT. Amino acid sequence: CASRPRGGAPNEKLFF.